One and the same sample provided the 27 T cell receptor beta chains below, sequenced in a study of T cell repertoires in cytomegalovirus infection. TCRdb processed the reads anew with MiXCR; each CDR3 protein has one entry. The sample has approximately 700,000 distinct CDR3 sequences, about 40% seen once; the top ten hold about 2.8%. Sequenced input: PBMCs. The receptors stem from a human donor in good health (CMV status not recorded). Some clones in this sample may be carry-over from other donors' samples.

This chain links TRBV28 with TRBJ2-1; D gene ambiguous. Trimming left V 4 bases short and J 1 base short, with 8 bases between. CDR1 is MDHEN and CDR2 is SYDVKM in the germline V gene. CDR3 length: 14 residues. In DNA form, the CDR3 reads TGTGCCAGCAGTTCACACAGTTCCTACAATGAGCAGTTCTTC. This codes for CASSSHSSYNEQFF.

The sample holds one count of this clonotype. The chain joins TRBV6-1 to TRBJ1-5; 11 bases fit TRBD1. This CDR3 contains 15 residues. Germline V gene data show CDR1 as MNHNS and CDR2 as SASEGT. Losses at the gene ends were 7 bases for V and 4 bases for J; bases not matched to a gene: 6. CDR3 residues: CASIFGTGGNQPQHF. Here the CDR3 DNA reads TGTGCCAGCATCTTCGGGACAGGGGGAAATCAGCCCCAGCATTTT.

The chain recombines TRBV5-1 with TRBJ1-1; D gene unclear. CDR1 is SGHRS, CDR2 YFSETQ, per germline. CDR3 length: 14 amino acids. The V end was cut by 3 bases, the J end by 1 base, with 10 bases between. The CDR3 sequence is CASSSTGPNTEAFF. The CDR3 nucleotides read TGCGCCAGCAGCTCAACCGGGCCGAACACTGAAGCTTTCTTT. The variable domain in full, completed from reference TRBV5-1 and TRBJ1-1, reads KAGVTQTPRYLIKTRGQQVTLSCSPISGHRSVSWYQQTPGQGLQFLFEYFSETQRNKGNFPGRFSGRQFSNSRSEMNVSTLELGDSALYLCASSSTGPNTEAFFGQGTRLTVV.

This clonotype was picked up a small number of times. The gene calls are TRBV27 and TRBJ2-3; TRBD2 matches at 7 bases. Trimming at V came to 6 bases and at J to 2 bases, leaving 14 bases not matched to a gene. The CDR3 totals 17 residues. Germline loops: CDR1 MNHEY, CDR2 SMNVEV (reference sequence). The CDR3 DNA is TGTGCCAGCAGCCTCGGGGGGACGGGGGGACTCACAGATACGCAGTATTTT. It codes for CASSLGGTGGLTDTQYF.

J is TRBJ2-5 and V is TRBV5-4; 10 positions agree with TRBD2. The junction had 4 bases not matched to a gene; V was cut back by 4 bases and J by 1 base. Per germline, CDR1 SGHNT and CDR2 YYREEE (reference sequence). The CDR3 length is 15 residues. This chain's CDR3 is CASSPSGGAQETQYF. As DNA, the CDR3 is TGTGCCAGCAGCCCGAGCGGGGGGGCCCAAGAGACCCAGTACTTC.

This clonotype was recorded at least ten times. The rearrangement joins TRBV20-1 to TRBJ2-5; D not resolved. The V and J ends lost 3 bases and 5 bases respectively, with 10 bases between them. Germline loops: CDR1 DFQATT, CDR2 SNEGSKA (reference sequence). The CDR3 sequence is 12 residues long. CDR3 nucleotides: TGCAGTGCTAGTGTGGATTGGGAGACCCAGTACTTC. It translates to CSASVDWETQYF.

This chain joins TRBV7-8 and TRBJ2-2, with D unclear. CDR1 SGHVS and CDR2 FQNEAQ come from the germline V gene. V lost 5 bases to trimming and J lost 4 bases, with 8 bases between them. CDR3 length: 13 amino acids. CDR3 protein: CASSSHGTGELFF. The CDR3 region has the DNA TGTGCCAGCAGCAGTCATGGCACCGGGGAGCTGTTTTTT.

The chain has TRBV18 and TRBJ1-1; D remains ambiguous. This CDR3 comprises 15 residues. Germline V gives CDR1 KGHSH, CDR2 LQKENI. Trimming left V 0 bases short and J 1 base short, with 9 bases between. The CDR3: CASSPPVAKNTEAFF. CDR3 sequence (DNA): TGTGCCAGCTCACCACCGGTGGCCAAGAACACTGAAGCTTTCTTT.

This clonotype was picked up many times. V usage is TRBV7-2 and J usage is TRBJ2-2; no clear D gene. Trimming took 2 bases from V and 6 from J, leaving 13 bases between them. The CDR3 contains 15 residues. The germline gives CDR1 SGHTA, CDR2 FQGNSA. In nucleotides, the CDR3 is TGTGCCAGCAGCTTACGGCGACACGCTCCCGGGGAGCTGTTTTTT. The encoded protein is CASSLRRHAPGELFF. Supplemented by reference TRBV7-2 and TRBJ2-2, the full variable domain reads GAGVSQSPSNKVTEKGKDVELRCDPISGHTALYWYRQSLGQGLEFLIYFQGNSAPDKSGLPSDRFSAERTGGSVSTLTIQRTQQEDSAVYLCASSLRRHAPGELFFGEGSRLTVL.

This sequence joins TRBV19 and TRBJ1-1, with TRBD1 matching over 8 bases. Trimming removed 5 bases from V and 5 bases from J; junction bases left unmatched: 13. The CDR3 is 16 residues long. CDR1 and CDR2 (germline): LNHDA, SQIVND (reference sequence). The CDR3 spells CASSRDDRGSGTEAFF. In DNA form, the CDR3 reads TGTGCCAGTAGTCGAGACGACAGGGGATCGGGGACTGAAGCTTTCTTT.

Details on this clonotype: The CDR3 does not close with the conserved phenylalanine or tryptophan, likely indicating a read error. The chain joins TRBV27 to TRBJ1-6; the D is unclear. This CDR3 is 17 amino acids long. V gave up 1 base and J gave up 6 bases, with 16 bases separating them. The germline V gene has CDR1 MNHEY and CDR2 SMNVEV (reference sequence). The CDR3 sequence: CASSLLVRNWLNSPLHC. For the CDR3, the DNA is TGTGCCAGCAGTTTATTAGTCCGGAATTGGCTTAATTCACCCCTCCACTGT.

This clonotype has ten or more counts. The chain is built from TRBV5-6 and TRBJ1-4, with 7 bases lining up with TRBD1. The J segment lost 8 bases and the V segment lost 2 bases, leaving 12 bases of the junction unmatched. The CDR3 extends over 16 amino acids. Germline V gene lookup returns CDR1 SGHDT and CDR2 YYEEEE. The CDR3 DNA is TGTGCCAGCAGCTTAAGAGGCCCGGGACAGACGGAAAAACTGTTTTTT. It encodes CASSLRGPGQTEKLFF.

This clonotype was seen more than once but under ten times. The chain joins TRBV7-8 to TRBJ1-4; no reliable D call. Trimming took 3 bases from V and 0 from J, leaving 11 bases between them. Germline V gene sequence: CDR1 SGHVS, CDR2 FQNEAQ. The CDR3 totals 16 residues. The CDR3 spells CASSLVMPATNEKLFF. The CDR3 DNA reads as TGTGCCAGCAGCTTGGTGATGCCTGCAACTAATGAAAAACTGTTTTTT.

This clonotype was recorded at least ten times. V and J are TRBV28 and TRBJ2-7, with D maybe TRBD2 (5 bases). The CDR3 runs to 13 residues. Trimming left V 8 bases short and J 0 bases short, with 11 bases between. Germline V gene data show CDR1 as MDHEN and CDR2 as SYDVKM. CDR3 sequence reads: CASRGGSSYEQYF. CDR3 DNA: TGTGCCAGCCGTGGTGGGAGCTCCTACGAGCAGTACTTC.

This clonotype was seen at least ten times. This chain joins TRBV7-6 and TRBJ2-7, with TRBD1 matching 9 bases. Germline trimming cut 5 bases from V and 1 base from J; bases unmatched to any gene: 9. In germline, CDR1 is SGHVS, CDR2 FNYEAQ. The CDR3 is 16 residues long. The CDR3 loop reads CASSVLTGGISYEQYF. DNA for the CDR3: TGTGCCAGCAGCGTCCTTACAGGGGGCATATCCTACGAGCAGTACTTC.

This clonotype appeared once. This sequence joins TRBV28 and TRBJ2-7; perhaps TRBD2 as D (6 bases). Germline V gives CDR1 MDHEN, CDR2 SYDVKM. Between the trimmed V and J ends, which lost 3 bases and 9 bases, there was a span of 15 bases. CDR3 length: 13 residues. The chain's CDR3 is CASSFSSALWQYF. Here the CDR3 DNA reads TGTGCCAGCAGTTTCTCTAGCGCGCTATGGCAGTACTTC. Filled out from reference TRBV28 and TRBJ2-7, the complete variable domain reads DVKVTQSSRYLVKRTGEKVFLECVQDMDHENMFWYRQDPGLGLRLIYFSYDVKMKEKGDIPEGYSVSREKKERFSLILESASTNQTSMYLCASSFSSALWQYFGPGTRLTVT.

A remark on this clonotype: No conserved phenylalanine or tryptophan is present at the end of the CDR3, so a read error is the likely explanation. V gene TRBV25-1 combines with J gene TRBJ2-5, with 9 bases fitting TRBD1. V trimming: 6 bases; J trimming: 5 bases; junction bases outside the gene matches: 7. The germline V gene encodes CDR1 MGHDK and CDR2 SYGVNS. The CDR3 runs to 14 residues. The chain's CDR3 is CASSDTGGGETQYS. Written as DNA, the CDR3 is TGTGCCAGCAGCGACACAGGGGGCGGGGAGACCCAGTACTCC.

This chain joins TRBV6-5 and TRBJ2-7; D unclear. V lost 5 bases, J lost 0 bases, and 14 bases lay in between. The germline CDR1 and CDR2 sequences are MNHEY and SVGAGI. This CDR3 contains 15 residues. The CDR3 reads CASSRSGWNSYEQYF. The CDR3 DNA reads TGTGCCAGCAGTCGGTCCGGGTGGAACTCCTACGAGCAGTACTTC.

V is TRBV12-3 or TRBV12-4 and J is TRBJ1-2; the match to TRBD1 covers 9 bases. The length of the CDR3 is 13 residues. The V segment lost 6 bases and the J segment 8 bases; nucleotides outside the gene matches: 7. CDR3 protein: CASSTGTGIGYTF. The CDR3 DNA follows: TGTGCCAGCAGCACCGGGACAGGGATAGGCTACACCTTC.

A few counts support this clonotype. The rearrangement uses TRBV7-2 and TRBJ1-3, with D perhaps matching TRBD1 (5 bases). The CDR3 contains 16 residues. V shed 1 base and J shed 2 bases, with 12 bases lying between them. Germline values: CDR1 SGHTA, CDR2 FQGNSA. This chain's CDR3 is CASSLVWGTTGNTIYF. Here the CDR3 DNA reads TGTGCCAGCAGCTTAGTTTGGGGGACCACTGGAAACACCATATATTTT. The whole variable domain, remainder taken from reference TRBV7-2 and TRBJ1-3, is GAGVSQSPSNKVTEKGKDVELRCDPISGHTALYWYRQSLGQGLEFLIYFQGNSAPDKSGLPSDRFSAERTGGSVSTLTIQRTQQEDSAVYLCASSLVWGTTGNTIYFGEGSWLTVV.

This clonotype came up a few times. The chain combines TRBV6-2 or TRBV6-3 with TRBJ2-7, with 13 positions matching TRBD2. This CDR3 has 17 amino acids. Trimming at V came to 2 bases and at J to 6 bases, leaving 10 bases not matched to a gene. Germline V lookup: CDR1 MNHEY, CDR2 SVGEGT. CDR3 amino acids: CASSYQTPGLAGSEQYF. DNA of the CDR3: TGTGCCAGCAGTTACCAGACCCCGGGACTAGCGGGGTCCGAGCAGTACTTC.

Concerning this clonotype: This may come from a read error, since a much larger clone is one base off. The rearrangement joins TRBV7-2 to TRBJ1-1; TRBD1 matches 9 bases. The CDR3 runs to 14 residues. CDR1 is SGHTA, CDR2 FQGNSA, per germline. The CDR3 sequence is CASSLAQGASVAVF. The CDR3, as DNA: TGTGCCAGCAGCTTAGCACAGGGGGCGAGTGTGGCTGTCTTT.

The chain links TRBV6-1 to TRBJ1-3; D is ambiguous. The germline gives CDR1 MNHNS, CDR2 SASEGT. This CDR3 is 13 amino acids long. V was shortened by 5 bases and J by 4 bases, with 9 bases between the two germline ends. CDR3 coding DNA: TGTGCCAGCAGTCCTAAAGGAGGAAACACCATATATTTT. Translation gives CASSPKGGNTIYF.

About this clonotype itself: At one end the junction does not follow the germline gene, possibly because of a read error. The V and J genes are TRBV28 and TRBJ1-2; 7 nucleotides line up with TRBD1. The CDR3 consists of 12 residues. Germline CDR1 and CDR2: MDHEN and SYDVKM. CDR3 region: CVSSSTGDGYTF. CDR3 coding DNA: TGTGTCAGCAGTTCCACAGGGGATGGCTACACCTTC.

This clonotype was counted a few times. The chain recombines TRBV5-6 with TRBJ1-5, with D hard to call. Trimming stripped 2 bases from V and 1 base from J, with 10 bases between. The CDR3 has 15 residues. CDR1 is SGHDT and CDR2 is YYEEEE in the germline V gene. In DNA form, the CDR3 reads TGTGCCAGCAGCTTCGGGGTTGGCAGCAATCAGCCCCAGCATTTT. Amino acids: CASSFGVGSNQPQHF.

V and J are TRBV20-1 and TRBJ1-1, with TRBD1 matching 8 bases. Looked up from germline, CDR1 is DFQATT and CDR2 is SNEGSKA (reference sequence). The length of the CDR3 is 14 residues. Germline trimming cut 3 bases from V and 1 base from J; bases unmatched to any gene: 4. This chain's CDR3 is CSASVGTGNTEAFF. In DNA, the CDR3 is TGCAGTGCTAGTGTCGGGACAGGGAACACTGAAGCTTTCTTT.

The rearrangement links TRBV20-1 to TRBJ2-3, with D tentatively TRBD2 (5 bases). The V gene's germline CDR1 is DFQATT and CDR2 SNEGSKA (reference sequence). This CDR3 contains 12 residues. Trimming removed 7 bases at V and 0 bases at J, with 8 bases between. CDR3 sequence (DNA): TGCAGTGTGGGAGTCAGCACAGATACGCAGTATTTT. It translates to CSVGVSTDTQYF.